Presented here are 13 T cell receptor beta chains from one specimen sequenced in a study of shared clonotypes between healthy human individuals. Assay used: immunoSEQ multiplex PCR; TCRdb lists only in-frame clones, some missing. This repertoire shows some 1,900,000 clones, about 95% found once; its top ten account for 1% to 1.5%. CD45RO negativity and positive selection for CCR7 defined naive CD8 cells, a population that excluded terminally differentiated effector memory CD45RA+ cells. The sequenced sample was naive CD8+ T cells sorted from blood. Every receptor here comes from a man between 18 and 29 years old in good health.

The gene calls are TRBV27 and TRBJ2-1, with D perhaps TRBD2 (6 bases). Trimming shortened V by 10 bases and J by 8 bases, and 27 bases separated the two germline ends. The CDR3 has 16 residues. Germline V lookup: CDR1 MNHEY, CDR2 SMNVEV (reference sequence). CDR3 sequence: CATSETGPSGVYEQFF. The CDR3 DNA is TGTGCCACCTCTGAGACCGGGCCCTCGGGAGTCTATGAGCAGTTCTTC.

This chain joins TRBV11-2 and TRBJ2-2, with 9 bases matching TRBD1. The CDR3 is 16 residues long. The germline V gene has CDR1 SGHAT and CDR2 FQNNGV. V lost 5 bases, J lost 6 bases, and 10 bases stayed unmatched. The CDR3 nucleotides are TGTGCCAGCAGCCCTAGACAGGGGGTCCTCCCCGGGGAGCTGTTTTTT. The encoded protein is CASSPRQGVLPGELFF.

This sequence joins TRBV28 and TRBJ1-2; D perhaps matches TRBD1 (5 bases). The CDR3 runs to 14 residues. Germline CDR1 MDHEN, CDR2 SYDVKM. Trimming shortened V by 4 bases and J by 4 bases, and 13 bases separated the two germline ends. Here the CDR3 reads CASSWGEALYGYTF. Here the CDR3 DNA reads TGTGCCAGCAGTTGGGGGGAAGCCCTCTATGGCTACACCTTC.

This clone has just one count. The chain links TRBV6-5 to TRBJ2-3; D is perhaps TRBD2 (5 bases). Trimming took off 5 bases at V and 0 bases at J, with 6 bases between the two ends. The V gene's germline CDR1 is MNHEY and CDR2 SVGAGI. This CDR3 comprises 13 residues. CDR3 residues: CASSQRSTDTQYF. The CDR3 DNA reads TGTGCCAGCAGTCAGCGGAGCACAGATACGCAGTATTTT.

The V and J genes are TRBV6-5 and TRBJ1-4; the D gene is possibly TRBD1 (5 bases). The V and J ends lost 2 bases and 3 bases respectively, with 7 bases between them. CDR1 is MNHEY and CDR2 is SVGAGI in the germline V gene. The CDR3 runs 14 residues. DNA of the CDR3: TGTGCCAGCAGTTACGAGGGGTCTAATGAAAAACTGTTTTTT. It codes for CASSYEGSNEKLFF.

This CDR3 reads CASSPRPGAEFYEQYF. CDR3 coding DNA: TGTGCCAGCAGCCCTCGACCAGGGGCAGAATTCTACGAGCAGTACTTC. V gene TRBV4-2 combines with J gene TRBJ2-7; D is perhaps TRBD1 (6 bases). The V gene lost 4 bases and the J gene lost 3 bases, with 19 bases spanning the gap. The CDR3 runs to 16 residues. Germline V gene data show CDR1 as LGHNA and CDR2 as YNFKEQ.

Only one count was recorded for this clone. The chain employs TRBV28 and TRBJ1-1, with 7 bases identical to TRBD1. Losses at the gene ends were 6 bases for V and 8 bases for J; bases not matched to a gene: 6. The CDR3 is made up of 12 amino acids. CDR1 and CDR2 from the germline V gene are MDHEN and SYDVKM. The CDR3 sequence: CASRYGTVEAFF. In DNA, the CDR3 is TGTGCCAGCAGGTACGGGACAGTCGAAGCTTTCTTT.

Regarding this clone: Other DNA sequences from this sample encode an identical CDR3 as well. The chain is built from TRBV7-9 and TRBJ1-1; D is unresolved. CDR3 length: 12 residues. The V gene's germline CDR1 is SEHNR and CDR2 FQNEAQ (reference sequence). Trimming removed 5 bases from V and 2 bases from J, with 6 bases in between. CDR3 region: CASSATNTEAFF. Written as DNA, the CDR3 is TGTGCCAGCAGCGCTACAAACACTGAAGCTTTCTTT.

This chain connects TRBV10-2 to TRBJ2-1, with D tentatively TRBD2 (6 bases). This CDR3 has 12 residues. Between the trimmed V and J ends, which lost 3 bases and 8 bases, there was a span of 8 bases. Germline CDR1 and CDR2: WSHSY and SAAADI. In DNA, the CDR3 is TGCGCCAGCAGTGAAGCGGGCTATGAGCAGTTCTTC. As protein: CASSEAGYEQFF.

The CDR3 nucleotides read TGTGCCAGCAACTCGGACGGAGCAGATACGCAGTATTTT. It yields the protein CASNSDGADTQYF. The genes are TRBV9 and TRBJ2-3; no firm D call. Deletions cut 6 bases from V and 4 bases from J, with 12 bases between. Per germline, CDR1 SGDLS and CDR2 YYNGEE. There are 13 residues in the CDR3.

The CDR3 here is CASSPGGGSSYNEQFF. The CDR3 nucleotides read TGCGCCAGCAGCCCGGGCGGGGGAAGCTCCTACAATGAGCAGTTCTTC. V gene TRBV4-1 combines with J gene TRBJ2-1; 7 bases agree with TRBD2. Germline V gene sequence: CDR1 MGHRA, CDR2 YSYEKL. The CDR3 has 16 residues. V lost 4 bases, J lost 0 bases, and 6 bases stayed unmatched.

V gene TRBV2 combines with J gene TRBJ2-7; D unclear. V lost 7 bases to trimming and J lost 6 bases, with 10 bases between them. Germline loops: CDR1 SNHLY, CDR2 FYNNEI. The CDR3 covers 11 residues. CDR3 nucleotide sequence: TGTGCCAGCACTGAGCTCTCCGAGCAGTACTTC. This sequence encodes CASTELSEQYF.

In DNA form, the CDR3 reads TGTGCCAGCAGCTTCTACCGGGACAGGGGGAACTATGGCTACACCTTC. Protein product: CASSFYRDRGNYGYTF. V and J are TRBV5-4 and TRBJ1-2, with 11 bases that match TRBD1. This CDR3 contains 16 residues. V trimming: 2 bases; J trimming: 2 bases; junction bases outside the gene matches: 5. Germline values: CDR1 SGHNT, CDR2 YYREEE (reference sequence).